The present TCR beta chain was sequenced within a study of shared clonotypes between healthy human individuals. The CDR3 covers 13 residues. Looked up from germline, CDR1 is MDHEN and CDR2 is SYDVKM. V was pared by 9 bases and J by 4 bases, with 5 bases of the junction left unmatched. Method: immunoSEQ multiplex PCR; TCRdb's copy keeps in-frame clones and lacks some. This sample has 2 million to 3 million clones, with 90% to 95% found just once. This TCR came from a man between 18 and 29 years old in good health. Some clones in this sample may be carry-over from other donors' samples. The sample was naive CD4+ T cells from PBMCs. Subset indicated: CD45RA+ positively selected. The chain carries TRBV28 and TRBJ1-4; 7 nucleotides align to TRBD1. This chain's CDR3 is CASLQGFNEKLFF. The CDR3, as DNA: TGTGCCAGTCTACAGGGGTTTAATGAAAAACTGTTTTTT.